Listed below are T cell receptor beta chains from one sample, sequenced in a study of spatial heterogeneity in lung cancer. TCRdb fed the 5' RACE reads into MiXCR, producing one record per CDR3 protein. The data show approximately 21,000 distinct CDR3 sequences, with under 6.5% seen just once and about 9.3% held by the top ten. The sequencing used lung tumor tissue, collected at surgery. The source is a male donor with early-stage non-small cell lung cancer. Each CDR3 is given with its conserved first and last residue. The D gene is left open where the match is weak. Expanded clones get a size class; other rows say once, few or many, or leave the size out.

j_call v_call d_call clone_size cdr3_aa cdr3_nt
TRBJ2-5 TRBV7-2 NA many CASSANRGTQYF TGTGCCAGCAGCGCCAATCGGGGGACCCAGTACTTC
TRBJ1-6 TRBV12-3/TRBV12-4 NA many CASSAQGSPLHF TGTGCCAGCAGTGCCCAGGGTTCACCCCTCCACTTT
TRBJ2-1 TRBV12-3/TRBV12-4 NA many CASSPGESNEQFF TGTGCCAGCAGTCCAGGGGAGTCCAATGAGCAGTTCTTC
TRBJ1-1 TRBV3-1 NA many CASSQVRTVATEAFF TGTGCCAGCAGCCAAGTTCGGACAGTCGCCACTGAAGCTTTCTTT
TRBJ1-5 TRBV19 NA many CASKGTYSNQPQHF TGTGCCAGTAAGGGGACCTATAGCAATCAGCCCCAGCATTTT
TRBJ2-3 TRBV3-1 TRBD1 few CASSRDRSTDTQYF TGTGCCAGCAGCCGGGACAGAAGCACAGATACGCAGTATTTT
TRBJ1-2 TRBV7-9 NA medium-sized CASSLAGDGYTF TGTGCCAGCAGCTTAGCGGGAGATGGCTACACCTTC
TRBJ2-2 TRBV13 TRBD1 many CASSFHRGLFHGELFF TGTGCCAGCAGCTTCCACAGGGGGCTTTTTCACGGGGAGCTGTTTTTT
TRBJ1-2 TRBV24-1 NA many CATSAGSYGYTF TGTGCCACCAGCGCAGGATCCTATGGCTACACCTTC
TRBJ1-1 TRBV5-1 NA few CASSFLDRLNTEAFF TGCGCCAGCAGCTTTCTGGACCGACTGAACACTGAAGCTTTCTTT
TRBJ2-2 TRBV5-1 NA many CASSFIAEPTGELFF TGCGCCAGCAGCTTTATAGCGGAGCCCACCGGGGAGCTGTTTTTT
TRBJ2-7 TRBV18 NA many CASSPDKGHEQYF TGTGCCAGCTCACCCGATAAGGGCCACGAGCAGTACTTC
TRBJ2-5 TRBV7-2 NA NA CASTQQPEETQYF TGTGCCAGCACCCAACAACCGGAAGAGACCCAGTACTTC
TRBJ1-5 TRBV28 NA many CASTPGGAEQPQHF TGTGCCAGCACCCCTGGGGGCGCAGAACAGCCCCAGCATTTT
TRBJ1-5 TRBV7-6 NA NA CASSPHPDQPQHF TGTGCCAGCAGCCCTCACCCGGATCAGCCCCAGCATTTT
TRBJ2-3 TRBV7-3 NA NA CASSSQSSLSSTDTQYF TGTGCCAGCAGCTCCCAATCCTCACTATCTAGCACAGATACGCAGTATTTT
TRBJ1-4 TRBV10-3 NA NA CAISEGGFKSTTNEKLFF TGTGCCATCAGTGAGGGGGGCTTCAAGTCGACAACTAATGAAAAACTGTTTTTT
TRBJ1-1 TRBV11-2 TRBD1 many CASSLVPGQGAMNTEAFF TGTGCCAGCAGCTTAGTACCGGGACAGGGGGCCATGAACACTGAAGCTTTCTTT
TRBJ1-1 TRBV20-1 NA many CSASSPRDTEAFF TGCAGTGCTAGTTCCCCCAGGGACACTGAAGCTTTCTTT
TRBJ2-1 TRBV20-1 TRBD2 NA CRGTSGYNEQFF TGCAGGGGCACTAGCGGCTACAATGAGCAGTTCTTC
TRBJ1-2 TRBV28 TRBD1 many CASRFRDRGTYGYTF TGTGCCAGCAGGTTCCGGGACAGGGGGACCTATGGCTACACCTTC
TRBJ1-5 TRBV12-3/TRBV12-4 NA many CASSWTDEGGQPQHF TGTGCCAGCAGTTGGACAGACGAGGGAGGTCAGCCCCAGCATTTT
TRBJ2-3 TRBV6-4 NA many CASSDSGARDTQYF TGTGCCAGCAGTGACTCCGGGGCACGGGATACGCAGTATTTT
TRBJ2-2 TRBV7-3 NA many CASSPETGGELFF TGTGCCAGCAGCCCCGAGACAGGCGGGGAGCTGTTTTTT
TRBJ2-1 TRBV27 NA many CASSLWASVEQFF TGTGCCAGCAGTTTATGGGCTAGCGTTGAGCAGTTCTTC
TRBJ2-7 TRBV5-6 NA many CASSGGTGADEQYF TGTGCCAGCAGCGGCGGTACAGGTGCAGACGAGCAGTACTTC
TRBJ2-7 TRBV20-1 NA few CSARVRARLSYEQYF TGCAGTGCTAGAGTCAGGGCCCGACTCTCCTACGAGCAGTACTTC
TRBJ1-1 TRBV29-1 NA many CSVDRGRGDTEAFF TGCAGCGTGGACCGGGGACGAGGGGACACTGAAGCTTTCTTT
TRBJ2-7 TRBV4-3 NA many CASSQRVSYEQYF TGCGCCAGCAGCCAACGGGTCTCCTACGAGCAGTACTTC
TRBJ1-2 TRBV11-1 NA NA CASNRSHVYGYTF TGTGCCAGCAATCGGTCCCACGTCTATGGCTACACCTTC
TRBJ2-1 TRBV14 TRBD1 many CASGQGASNEQFF TGTGCCAGCGGACAGGGAGCATCGAATGAGCAGTTCTTC
TRBJ2-3 TRBV2 NA many CASSEGGPRSGQYF TGTGCCAGCAGTGAAGGAGGCCCCCGGTCTGGGCAGTATTTT
TRBJ2-1 TRBV5-5 TRBD2 many CASSLALASGQREQFF TGTGCCAGCAGCTTGGCCTTGGCTAGCGGTCAGAGGGAGCAGTTCTTC
TRBJ2-7 TRBV6-5 TRBD2 many CASRKAGEGSYEQYF TGTGCCAGCAGAAAGGCGGGGGAAGGGAGCTACGAGCAGTACTTC
TRBJ2-3 TRBV7-9 NA many CASSFSLGLKDTQYF TGTGCCAGCAGCTTCTCGCTAGGGCTAAAGGATACGCAGTATTTT
TRBJ1-6 TRBV6-2/TRBV6-3 TRBD1 many CASSIRTGGLPLHF TGTGCCAGCAGTATCAGGACAGGGGGCTTACCCCTCCACTTT
TRBJ2-1 TRBV11-2 TRBD2 many CASSYGTSGINEQFF TGTGCCAGCAGCTACGGGACTAGCGGAATTAATGAGCAGTTCTTC
TRBJ2-5 TRBV6-2/TRBV6-3 NA many CASVRPPRETQYF TGTGCCAGCGTAAGACCCCCGAGAGAGACCCAGTACTTC
TRBJ2-2 TRBV29-1 NA many CSVRGQGGTGELFF TGCAGCGTGCGGGGACAAGGGGGGACCGGGGAGCTGTTTTTT
TRBJ1-1 TRBV28 NA medium-sized CASRSRANTEAFF TGTGCCAGCAGGTCTAGAGCGAACACTGAAGCTTTCTTT
TRBJ2-3 TRBV5-1 NA many CASSLNGRSFTDTQYF TGCGCCAGCAGCTTGAACGGGAGAAGCTTCACAGATACGCAGTATTTT
TRBJ2-1 TRBV6-2/TRBV6-3 NA many CASRPLASPKDEQFF TGTGCCAGCAGACCTCTAGCGTCTCCCAAGGATGAGCAGTTCTTC
TRBJ2-3 TRBV6-5 TRBD2 many CASRRFSGGRYTDTQYF TGTGCCAGCAGACGTTTCAGCGGGGGACGATACACAGATACGCAGTATTTT